The 29 T cell receptor beta chains below were found in one sample sequenced in a study of cytomegalovirus exposure and HLA in healthy donors. PCR used 60 Vbeta primers and 13 Jbeta primers. TCRdb's copy holds only in-frame clones and misses some; the assay was immunoSEQ multiplex PCR. The data contain 150,000 to 200,000 clones, roughly four fifths of them singletons. The sample consisted of PBMCs. These receptors were obtained from a man between 18 and 29 years old in good health and CMV-seronegative.

This rearrangement joins TRBV19 to TRBJ1-3; 12 bases are a match to TRBD1. The CDR3 spans 16 residues. J was trimmed by 0 bases and V by 7 bases; bases with no gene match: 4. Germline CDR1 and CDR2: LNHDA and SQIVND (reference sequence). CDR3 sequence: CASNRDRGLSGNTIYF. CDR3 DNA: TGTGCCAGTAATCGGGACAGGGGGCTCTCTGGAAACACCATATATTTT.

This clone was recorded once. This sequence joins TRBV9 and TRBJ1-2; TRBD1 might be the D (5 bases). V was clipped by 2 bases and J by 0 bases, with 14 bases between them. CDR3 length equals 16 residues. Germline CDR1 is SGDLS and CDR2 is YYNGEE. CDR3 protein: CASSVGGVDPNYGYTF. The CDR3 DNA sequence: TGTGCCAGCAGCGTGGGAGGGGTTGACCCTAACTATGGCTACACCTTC.

The V call is TRBV29-1, the J call TRBJ2-7, with 8 bases identical to TRBD2. This CDR3 region has 13 residues. CDR1 SQVTM and CDR2 ANQGSEA come from the germline V gene. V lost 8 bases to trimming and J lost 5 bases; unmatched junction nucleotides: 11. Here the CDR3 DNA reads TGCAGCACGCAGTCCGGACTAGCCGACGAGCAGTACTTC. Its protein is CSTQSGLADEQYF.

This chain links TRBV5-6 with TRBJ1-1; 8 bases map to TRBD1. The V and J ends lost 5 bases and 1 base, in that order; junction bases with no gene match: 4. This CDR3 region has 14 residues. From germline, CDR1 is SGHDT and CDR2 YYEEEE. This chain's CDR3 is CASRFGTGNTEAFF. The CDR3 DNA reads as TGTGCCAGCAGATTCGGGACAGGGAACACTGAAGCTTTCTTT.

The chain employs TRBV29-1 and TRBJ1-2, with D perhaps matching TRBD1 (5 bases). The ends were cut back, 6 bases at V and 4 bases at J, with 15 bases in the middle. Germline CDR1 and CDR2: SQVTM and ANQGSEA. The CDR3 runs 13 residues. CDR3 in amino acids: CSVAPTGPYGYTF. DNA for the CDR3: TGCAGCGTCGCCCCAACAGGACCCTATGGCTACACCTTC.

V and J are TRBV5-6 and TRBJ2-5; TRBD1 is a possible D gene (5 bases). The DNA end is a closer match to TRBJ2-7, so the J assignment may be wrong. Germline loops: CDR1 SGHDT, CDR2 YYEEEE. The CDR3 covers 13 residues. This CDR3 reads CASSHDRVNEQYF. CDR3 DNA: TGTGCCAGCAGCCACGACAGAGTCAACGAGCAGTACTTC.

The chain carries TRBV29-1 and TRBJ2-7; tentatively, D is TRBD1 (6 bases). V was pared by 6 bases and J by 5 bases, with 11 bases between. The CDR3 runs 11 residues. In germline, CDR1 is SQVTM, CDR2 ANQGSEA. CDR3 sequence reads: CSVGAGDEQYF. Written as DNA, the CDR3 is TGCAGCGTAGGGGCAGGGGACGAGCAGTACTTC.

About this clone itself: One end of the junction fails to match germline, which may point to a read error. The V and J genes are TRBV7-7 and TRBJ1-1; D is perhaps TRBD1 (5 bases). This CDR3 is 12 amino acids long. CDR1 and CDR2 from the germline V gene are SSHAT and FNYEAQ (reference sequence). CDR3 in amino acids: CASSRGDTEAFF. CDR3 nucleotide sequence: TGTGCTAGCAGCCGGGGGGACACTGAAGCTTTCTTT.

The chain has TRBV7-2 and TRBJ2-1, with D perhaps TRBD2 (6 bases). Germline V gene sequence: CDR1 SGHTA, CDR2 FQGNSA. V was clipped by 1 base and J by 0 bases, with 10 bases between them. The CDR3 is made up of 16 amino acids. In nucleotides, the CDR3 is TGTGCCAGCAGCTTAGAGCGGGCGAGCTCCTACAATGAGCAGTTCTTC. Its protein product is CASSLERASSYNEQFF.

The chain has TRBV4-3 and TRBJ1-6; TRBD1 might be the D (6 bases). There are 16 residues in the CDR3. CDR1 and CDR2 (germline): LGHNA, YSLEER. Trimming shortened V by 1 base and J by 4 bases, and 11 bases separated the two germline ends. CDR3 DNA: TGCGCCAGCAGCCAAGGCAGGGGCTTATATAATTCACCCCTCCACTTT. This sequence encodes CASSQGRGLYNSPLHF.

This chain links TRBV28 with TRBJ1-5; tentatively, D is TRBD1 (5 bases). This CDR3 is built from 12 residues. V lost 5 bases and J lost 9, with 11 bases in between. Per the germline V gene, CDR1 is MDHEN and CDR2 is SYDVKM. The CDR3 nucleotides are TGTGCCAGCAGTCCCGGGGGGGGGCCCCAGCATTTT. This encodes CASSPGGGPQHF.

This clone has a handful of counts. The chain employs TRBV5-1 and TRBJ2-2; TRBD1 matches at 7 bases. The germline gives CDR1 SGHRS, CDR2 YFSETQ. The CDR3 totals 16 residues. V was pared by 7 bases and J by 2 bases, with 11 bases of the junction left unmatched. Written as DNA, the CDR3 is TGCGCCAGCGCCCGTCGACAGGGATTAAACACCGGGGAGCTGTTTTTT. Its protein is CASARRQGLNTGELFF.

The V gene is TRBV5-1, the J gene TRBJ2-3; the match to TRBD2 covers 7 bases. J gave up 0 bases and V 0 bases, and 4 bases lay outside the gene matches. The CDR3 length is 16 residues. The germline gives CDR1 SGHRS, CDR2 YFSETQ. The CDR3 sequence: CASSLEGGRSTDTQYF. For the CDR3, the DNA is TGCGCCAGCAGCTTGGAGGGCGGGAGAAGCACAGATACGCAGTATTTT.

This clone was detected only once. The rearrangement joins TRBV7-9 to TRBJ1-1; TRBD1 agrees at 8 bases. The CDR3 runs 14 residues. V lost 5 bases, J lost 1 base, and 3 bases stayed unmatched. The germline gives CDR1 SEHNR, CDR2 FQNEAQ (reference sequence). Here the CDR3 reads CASSRTGTNTEAFF. CDR3 sequence (DNA): TGTGCCAGCAGCCGGACAGGGACGAACACTGAAGCTTTCTTT.

The chain links TRBV6-6 to TRBJ1-1; D not certain. The CDR3 is 14 residues long. With 2 bases removed from V and 1 base from J, the gap between germline ends came to 8 bases. CDR1 and CDR2 from the germline V gene are MNHNY and SVGAGI (reference sequence). CDR3 DNA sequence: TGTGCCAGCAGTTACGCGACACCGAACACTGAAGCTTTCTTT. It specifies CASSYATPNTEAFF.

The rearrangement links TRBV28 to TRBJ2-7, with D perhaps TRBD1 (6 bases). V lost 7 bases and J 2 bases, leaving 12 bases between the germline ends. The germline gives CDR1 MDHEN, CDR2 SYDVKM. The CDR3 is 13 amino acids. CDR3 in amino acids: CASKRTGTYEQYF. The CDR3, as DNA: TGTGCCAGCAAAAGAACAGGGACCTACGAGCAGTACTTC.

The CDR3 bases are TGCGCCAGCAGCCAGGAACCAGAAATGCTAGCCGATACGCAGTATTTT. Residues: CASSQEPEMLADTQYF. The genes are TRBV4-3 and TRBJ2-3; TRBD2 is a possible D gene (5 bases). V was clipped by 3 bases and J by 6 bases, with 19 bases between them. The germline CDR1 and CDR2 sequences are LGHNA and YSLEER. The CDR3 loop spans 16 amino acids.

The CDR3 coding sequence is TGCGCCAGCAGGTCTAGGAGCCTCGACACTGAAGCTTTCTTT. As protein: CASRSRSLDTEAFF. The chain joins TRBV5-1 to TRBJ1-1; D unclear. Germline loops: CDR1 SGHRS, CDR2 YFSETQ. Trimming stripped 5 bases from V and 3 bases from J, with 14 bases between. The CDR3 covers 14 residues.

This clone came up a few times. The rearrangement links TRBV20-1 to TRBJ2-7; D remains ambiguous. Trimming removed 6 bases from V and 4 bases from J, with 10 bases in between. The CDR3 sequence is 11 residues long. CDR1 and CDR2 from the germline V gene are DFQATT and SNEGSKA (reference sequence). DNA of the CDR3: TGCAGTGCCGACTTGTTGTACGAGCAGTACTTC. Amino acids: CSADLLYEQYF.

The V gene is TRBV19, the J gene TRBJ2-1; TRBD1 matches 9 bases. The CDR3 sequence is 15 residues long. Germline CDR1 is LNHDA and CDR2 is SQIVND (reference sequence). The V and J ends lost 5 bases and 3 bases, in that order; junction bases with no gene match: 5. The CDR3 region has the DNA TGTGCCAGTAGTCTCCGGGACAGGGACTACAATGAGCAGTTCTTC. Its translation: CASSLRDRDYNEQFF.

The CDR3 protein is CASSLNRAYEQYF. CDR3 nucleotide sequence: TGTGCCAGCAGCTTAAACAGGGCCTACGAGCAGTACTTC. J is TRBJ2-7 and V is TRBV5-4, with a tentative D call TRBD1 (6 bases). Trimming pared 2 bases from V and 2 bases from J, leaving 8 bases between. CDR1 is SGHNT and CDR2 is YYREEE in the germline V gene (reference sequence). The CDR3 consists of 13 residues.

The V gene is TRBV12-5, the J gene TRBJ1-1; 7 bases align to TRBD1. After removal of 7 bases from V and 7 bases from J, the junction contained 3 bases not matched to a gene. This CDR3 is built from 11 residues. Per germline, CDR1 LGHNT and CDR2 FRNRAP. In DNA form, the CDR3 reads TGTGCTAGTGCCGGGACAGTTGAAGCTTTCTTT. Its translation: CASAGTVEAFF.

This sequence joins TRBV11-3 and TRBJ1-1; a possible D gene is TRBD1 (5 bases). V was shortened by 4 bases and J by 11 bases, with 14 bases between the two germline ends. CDR1 SGHNT and CDR2 YENEEA come from the germline V gene. The length of the CDR3 is 12 residues. The CDR3 DNA is TGTGCCAGCAGCTCGCAGGGAAGTGAGGCTTTCTTT. It specifies CASSSQGSEAFF. The complete variable domain, with remaining parts taken from reference TRBV11-3 and TRBJ1-1, reads EAGVVQSPRYKIIEKKQPVAFWCNPISGHNTLYWYLQNLGQGPELLIRYENEEAVDDSQLPKDRFSAERLKGVDSTLKIQPAELGDSAVYLCASSSQGSEAFFGQGTRLTVV.

The DNA for the CDR3 is TGCGCCAGCAGCCCATTCTCGGGACTAGCGAATTACAATGAGCAGTTCTTC. It is translated as CASSPFSGLANYNEQFF. The chain has TRBV4-3 and TRBJ2-1; the match to TRBD2 covers 10 bases. The V segment lost 4 bases and the J segment 4 bases; nucleotides outside the gene matches: 10. The germline gives CDR1 LGHNA, CDR2 YSLEER. There are 17 residues in the CDR3.

The chain joins TRBV15 to TRBJ1-1; TRBD1 matches 7 bases. The germline gives CDR1 LNHNV, CDR2 YYDKDF (reference sequence). The CDR3 is made up of 15 amino acids. The junction had 1 base not matched to a gene; V was cut back by 0 bases and J by 0 bases. The CDR3 is CATSRDRGMNTEAFF. CDR3 in DNA: TGTGCCACCAGCAGAGACAGGGGGATGAACACTGAAGCTTTCTTT. The whole variable domain, filled in from reference TRBV15 and TRBJ1-1, reads DAMVIQNPRYQVTQFGKPVTLSCSQTLNHNVMYWYQQKSSQAPKLLFHYYDKDFNNEADTPDNFQSRRPNTSFCFLDIRSPGLGDTAMYLCATSRDRGMNTEAFFGQGTRLTVV.

The chain is built from TRBV2 and TRBJ1-1; 9 bases map to TRBD1. The V gene's germline CDR1 is SNHLY and CDR2 FYNNEI. V lost 7 bases and J lost 0; bases outside the gene matches: 3. The CDR3 has 14 amino acids. The CDR3 DNA is TGTGCCAGCACAGGACAGGGGATGAACACTGAAGCTTTCTTT. Its translation: CASTGQGMNTEAFF.

In its sample, this clone was seen once. The chain employs TRBV7-2 and TRBJ2-7, with D maybe TRBD1 (5 bases). The CDR3 loop spans 13 amino acids. Germline loops: CDR1 SGHTA, CDR2 FQGNSA. The V end lost 5 bases, the J end lost 5 bases, and 13 bases lay between the germline ends. CDR3: CASSPRRAHEQYF. CDR3 nucleotide sequence: TGTGCCAGCAGCCCCCGCAGGGCCCACGAGCAGTACTTC.

This clone was counted a few times. This chain connects TRBV27 to TRBJ2-5, with 11 bases that match TRBD2. V trimming: 5 bases; J trimming: 5 bases; junction bases outside the gene matches: 7. This CDR3 is built from 15 residues. CDR1 and CDR2 from the germline V gene are MNHEY and SMNVEV (reference sequence). CDR3 protein: CASSPGLAGYETQYF. For the CDR3, the DNA is TGTGCCAGCAGTCCCGGACTAGCGGGTTACGAGACCCAGTACTTC.

CDR3 DNA sequence: TGCGCCAGCAGCAGTACAGGGGGGAACACTGAAGCTTTCTTT. It encodes CASSSTGGNTEAFF. The V call is TRBV5-1, the J call TRBJ1-1; the match to TRBD1 covers 8 bases. The CDR3 totals 14 residues. Germline CDR1 is SGHRS and CDR2 is YFSETQ. Unmatched junction bases numbered 3, after V lost 4 bases and J lost 1 base.